The text below deals with one T cell receptor beta chain. Its antigen is unknown. Libraries were prepared by immunoSEQ multiplex PCR; TCRdb keeps only in-frame clonotypes and omits some of them. Of approximately 2.4 million clones in the sample, approximately 96% are singletons; the top ten hold around 0.13%. Germline CDR1 MNHNY, CDR2 SVGAGI (reference sequence). The CDR3 has 16 amino acids. V lost 0 bases to trimming and J lost 2 bases; unmatched junction nucleotides: 2. This record belongs to a study of shared clonotypes between healthy human individuals. Study-wide context: Every donor yielded three CD4 naive, three CD4 memory, two CD8 naive and one CD8 memory plate.

Findings and caveats of the study: Across a handful of donors, naive CD4 shared 5% to 6%, naive CD8 more than 3%, memory CD4 about 2.4%, memory CD8 about 0.4%. Clonotypes not shared had lower generation probabilities than those common to all four donors. Sequencing depth was expected to influence donor clonotype sharing.

The specimen sequenced was naive CD4+ T cells sorted from blood. Subset specified: CD45RA+ positively selected. The chain employs TRBV6-6 and TRBJ2-7, with 12 bases identical to TRBD2. The clonotype comes from a man in his late teens or twenties in good health. CDR3 in amino acids: CASSYSASGRAYEQYF. As DNA, the CDR3 is TGTGCCAGCAGTTACTCCGCTAGCGGGAGGGCCTACGAGCAGTACTTC.